This T cell receptor (beta chain) comes out of a study of shared clonotypes between healthy human individuals. The germline V gene has CDR1 SGHVS and CDR2 FNYEAQ. The CDR3 runs to 14 residues. V was clipped by 1 base and J by 7 bases, with 11 bases between them. The repertoire was sequenced with immunoSEQ multiplex PCR; TCRdb's copy has only in-frame clones and lacks some. The table shows 2 million to 2.5 million clones, with approximately 93% occurring only once. Specimen: naive CD4+ T cells from PBMCs. Regarding subset: CD45RA+ positively selected. The source of this sequence is a man aged 18-30 years in good health. Some clones in this sample may be carry-over from other donors' samples. The rearrangement uses TRBV7-6 and TRBJ1-5; D uncertain. The CDR3 DNA reads as TGTGCCAGCAGCTTAGGGTCAGCAAACCAGCCCCAGCATTTT. It is translated as CASSLGSANQPQHF.